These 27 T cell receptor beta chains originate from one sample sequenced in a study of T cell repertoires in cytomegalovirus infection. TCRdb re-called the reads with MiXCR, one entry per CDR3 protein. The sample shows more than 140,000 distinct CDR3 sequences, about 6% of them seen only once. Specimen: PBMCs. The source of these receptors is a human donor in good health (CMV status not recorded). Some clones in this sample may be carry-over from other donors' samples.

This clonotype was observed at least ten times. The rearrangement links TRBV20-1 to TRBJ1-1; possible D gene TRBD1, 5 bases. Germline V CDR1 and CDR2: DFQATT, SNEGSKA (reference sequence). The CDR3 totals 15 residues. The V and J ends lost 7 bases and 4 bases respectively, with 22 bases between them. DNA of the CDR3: TGCAGTGTTAAAATACCCGGGCAGGGCGGCACTGAAGCTTTCTTT. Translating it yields CSVKIPGQGGTEAFF.

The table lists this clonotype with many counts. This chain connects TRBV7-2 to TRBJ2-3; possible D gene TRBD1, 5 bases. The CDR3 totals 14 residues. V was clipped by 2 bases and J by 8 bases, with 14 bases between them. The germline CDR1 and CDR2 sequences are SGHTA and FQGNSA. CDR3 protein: CASSLRSVQGTQYF. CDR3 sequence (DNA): TGTGCCAGCAGCTTACGGTCGGTCCAGGGTACGCAGTATTTT.

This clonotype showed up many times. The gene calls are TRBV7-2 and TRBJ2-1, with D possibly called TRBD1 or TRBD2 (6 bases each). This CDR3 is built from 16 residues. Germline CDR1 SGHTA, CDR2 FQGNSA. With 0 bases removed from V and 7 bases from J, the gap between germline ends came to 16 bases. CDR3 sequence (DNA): TGTGCCAGCAGCTTAGCGGGGGGACATAGCAATAATGAGCAGTTCTTC. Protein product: CASSLAGGHSNNEQFF.

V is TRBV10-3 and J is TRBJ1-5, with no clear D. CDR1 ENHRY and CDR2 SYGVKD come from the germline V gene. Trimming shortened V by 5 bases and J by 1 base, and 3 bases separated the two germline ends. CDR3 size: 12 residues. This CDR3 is CAISTSNQPQHF. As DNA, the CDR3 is TGTGCCATCAGTACAAGCAATCAGCCCCAGCATTTT.

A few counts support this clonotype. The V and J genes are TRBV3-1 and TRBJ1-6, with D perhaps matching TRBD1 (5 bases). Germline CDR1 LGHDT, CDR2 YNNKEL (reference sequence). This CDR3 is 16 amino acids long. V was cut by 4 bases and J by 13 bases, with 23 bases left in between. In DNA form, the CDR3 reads TGTGCCAGCAGCCTCAACAACCTCCCGCGAGGGGCTCCCCTCCACTTT. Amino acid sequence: CASSLNNLPRGAPLHF.

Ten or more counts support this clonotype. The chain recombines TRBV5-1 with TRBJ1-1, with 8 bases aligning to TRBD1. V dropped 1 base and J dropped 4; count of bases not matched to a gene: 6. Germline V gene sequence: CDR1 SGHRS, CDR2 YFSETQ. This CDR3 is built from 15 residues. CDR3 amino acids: CASSLTGGTGTEAFF. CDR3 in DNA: TGCGCCAGCAGCTTGACAGGGGGTACTGGCACTGAAGCTTTCTTT.

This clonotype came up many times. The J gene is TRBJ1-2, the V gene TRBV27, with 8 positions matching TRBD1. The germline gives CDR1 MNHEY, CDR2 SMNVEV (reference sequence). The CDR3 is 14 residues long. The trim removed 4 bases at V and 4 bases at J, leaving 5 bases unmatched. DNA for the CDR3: TGTGCCAGCAGTTACAGGGACAGGTCCTATGGCTACACCTTC. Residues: CASSYRDRSYGYTF.

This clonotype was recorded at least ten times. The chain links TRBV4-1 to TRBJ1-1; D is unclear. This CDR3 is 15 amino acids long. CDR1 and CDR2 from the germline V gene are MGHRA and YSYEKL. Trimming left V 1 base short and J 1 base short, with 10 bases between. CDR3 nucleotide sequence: TGCGCCAGCAGCCAAGCTCCGGTGTCGAACACTGAAGCTTTCTTT. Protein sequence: CASSQAPVSNTEAFF.

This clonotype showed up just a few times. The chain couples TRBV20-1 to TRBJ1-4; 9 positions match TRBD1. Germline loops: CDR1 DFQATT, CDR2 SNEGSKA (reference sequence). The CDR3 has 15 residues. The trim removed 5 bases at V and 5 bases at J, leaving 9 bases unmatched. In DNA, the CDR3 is TGCAGTGCTTCCCCTTACAGGGGGCGAAATGAAAAACTGTTTTTT. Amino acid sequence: CSASPYRGRNEKLFF.

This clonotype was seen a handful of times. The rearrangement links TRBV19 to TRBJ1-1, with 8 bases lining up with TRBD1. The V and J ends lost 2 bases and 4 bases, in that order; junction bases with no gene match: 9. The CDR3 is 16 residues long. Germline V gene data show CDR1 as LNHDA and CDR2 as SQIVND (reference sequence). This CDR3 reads CASSIRTGRVGTEAFF. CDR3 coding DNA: TGTGCCAGTAGTATAAGGACAGGGCGGGTAGGCACTGAAGCTTTCTTT.

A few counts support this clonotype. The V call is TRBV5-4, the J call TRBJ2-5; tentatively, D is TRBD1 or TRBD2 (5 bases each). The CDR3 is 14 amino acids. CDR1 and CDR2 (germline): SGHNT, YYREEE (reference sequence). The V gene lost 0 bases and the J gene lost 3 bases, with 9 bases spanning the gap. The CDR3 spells CASSLVGTEETQYF. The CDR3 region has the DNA TGTGCCAGCAGCTTGGTGGGGACGGAAGAGACCCAGTACTTC.

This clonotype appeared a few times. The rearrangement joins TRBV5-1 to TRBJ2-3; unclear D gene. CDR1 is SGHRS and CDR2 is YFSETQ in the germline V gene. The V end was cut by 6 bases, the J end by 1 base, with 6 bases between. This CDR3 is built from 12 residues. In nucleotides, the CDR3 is TGCGCCAGCAATCAGGGCACAGATACGCAGTATTTT. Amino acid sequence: CASNQGTDTQYF.

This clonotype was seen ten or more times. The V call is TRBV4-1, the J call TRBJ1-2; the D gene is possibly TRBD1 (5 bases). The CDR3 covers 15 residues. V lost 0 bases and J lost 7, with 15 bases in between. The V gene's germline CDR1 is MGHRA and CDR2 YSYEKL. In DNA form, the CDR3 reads TGCGCCAGCAGCCAAGATCGTGGGGCCGGCGGTGGCTACACCTTC. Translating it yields CASSQDRGAGGGYTF.

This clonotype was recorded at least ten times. DNA for the CDR3: TGTGCCAGCATGAATGGGGGGGACACAGATACGCAGTATTTT. Residues: CASMNGGDTDTQYF. V gene TRBV6-1 combines with J gene TRBJ2-3, with 7 bases that match TRBD2. The CDR3 covers 14 residues. Germline lookup yields CDR1 MNHNS and CDR2 SASEGT. The V gene end was trimmed by 7 bases and the J gene end by 2 bases; junction bases not matched to a gene: 6.

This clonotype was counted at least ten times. The CDR3: CSARRPTGLTPEAFF. In DNA, the CDR3 is TGCAGTGCTCGTCGCCCAACCGGGCTCACTCCTGAAGCTTTCTTT. This sequence joins TRBV20-1 and TRBJ1-1; D is ambiguous. The CDR3 has 15 residues. Germline CDR1 reads DFQATT; CDR2 reads SNEGSKA (reference sequence). Trimming removed 5 bases from V and 6 bases from J, with 22 bases in between.

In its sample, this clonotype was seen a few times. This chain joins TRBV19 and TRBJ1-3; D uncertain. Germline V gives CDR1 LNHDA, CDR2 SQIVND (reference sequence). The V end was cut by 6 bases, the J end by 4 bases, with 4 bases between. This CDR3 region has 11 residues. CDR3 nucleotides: TGTGCCAGTAGATCCGGAAACACCATATATTTT. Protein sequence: CASRSGNTIYF.

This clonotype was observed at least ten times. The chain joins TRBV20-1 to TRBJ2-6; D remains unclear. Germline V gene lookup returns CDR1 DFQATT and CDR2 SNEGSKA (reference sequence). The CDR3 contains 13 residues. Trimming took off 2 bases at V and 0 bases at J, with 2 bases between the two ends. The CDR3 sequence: CSARLSGANVLTF. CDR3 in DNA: TGCAGTGCTAGACTCTCTGGGGCCAACGTCCTGACTTTC.

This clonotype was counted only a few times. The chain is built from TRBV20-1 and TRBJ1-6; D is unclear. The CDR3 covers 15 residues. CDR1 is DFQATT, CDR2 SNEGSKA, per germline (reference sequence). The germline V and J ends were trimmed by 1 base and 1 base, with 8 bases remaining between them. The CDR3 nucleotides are TGCAGTGCTAGAGTCGTGGTTTCCTATAATTCACCCCTCCACTTT. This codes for CSARVVVSYNSPLHF.

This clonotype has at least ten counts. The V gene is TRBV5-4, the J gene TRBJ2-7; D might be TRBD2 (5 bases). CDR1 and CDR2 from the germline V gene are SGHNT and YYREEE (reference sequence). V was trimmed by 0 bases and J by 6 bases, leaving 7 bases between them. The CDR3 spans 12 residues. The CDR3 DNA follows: TGTGCCAGCAGCTTGGCTAGCTCCGAGCAGTACTTC. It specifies CASSLASSEQYF.

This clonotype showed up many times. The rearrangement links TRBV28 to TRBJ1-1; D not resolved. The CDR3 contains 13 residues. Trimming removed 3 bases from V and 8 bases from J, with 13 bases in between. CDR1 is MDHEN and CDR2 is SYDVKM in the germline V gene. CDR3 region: CASSFGQWLEAFF. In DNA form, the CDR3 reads TGTGCCAGCAGTTTTGGGCAATGGTTGGAAGCTTTCTTT.

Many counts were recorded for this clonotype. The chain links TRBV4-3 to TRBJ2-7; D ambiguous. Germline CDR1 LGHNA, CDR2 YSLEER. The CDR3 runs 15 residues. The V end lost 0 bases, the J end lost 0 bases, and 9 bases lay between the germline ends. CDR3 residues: CASSQESGNSYEQYF. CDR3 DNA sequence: TGCGCCAGCAGCCAAGAATCCGGAAACTCCTACGAGCAGTACTTC.

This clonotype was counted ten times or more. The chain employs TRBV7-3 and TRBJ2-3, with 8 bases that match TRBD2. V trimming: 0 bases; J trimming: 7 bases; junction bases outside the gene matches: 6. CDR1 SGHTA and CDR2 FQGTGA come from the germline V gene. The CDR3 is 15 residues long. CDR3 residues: CASSLTGTSGNTQYF. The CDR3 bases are TGTGCCAGCAGCTTAACCGGGACTAGTGGGAATACGCAGTATTTT.

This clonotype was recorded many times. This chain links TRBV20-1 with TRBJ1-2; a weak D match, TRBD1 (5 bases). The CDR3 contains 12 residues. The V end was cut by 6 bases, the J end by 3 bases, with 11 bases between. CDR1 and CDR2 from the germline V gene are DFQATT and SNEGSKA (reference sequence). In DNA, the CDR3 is TGCAGTGCCAGGGTCAGGCACTATGGCTACACCTTC. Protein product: CSARVRHYGYTF.

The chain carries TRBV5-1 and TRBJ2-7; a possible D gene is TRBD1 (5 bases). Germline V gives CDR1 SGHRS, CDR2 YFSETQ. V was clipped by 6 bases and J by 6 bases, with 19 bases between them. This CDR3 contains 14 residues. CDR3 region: CASTPSQGKGEQYF. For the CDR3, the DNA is TGCGCCAGCACCCCCAGCCAGGGAAAAGGCGAGCAGTACTTC.

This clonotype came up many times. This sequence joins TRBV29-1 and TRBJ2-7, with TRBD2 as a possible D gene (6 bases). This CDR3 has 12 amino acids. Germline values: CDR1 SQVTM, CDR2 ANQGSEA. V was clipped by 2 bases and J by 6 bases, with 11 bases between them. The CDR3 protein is CSVEKGGTEQYF. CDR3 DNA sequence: TGCAGCGTTGAAAAAGGAGGGACCGAGCAGTACTTC.

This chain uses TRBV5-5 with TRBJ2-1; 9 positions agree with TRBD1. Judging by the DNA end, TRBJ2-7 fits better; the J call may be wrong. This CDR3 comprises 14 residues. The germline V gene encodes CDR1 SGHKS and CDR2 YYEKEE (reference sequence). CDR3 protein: CASSLGTGVWEQYF. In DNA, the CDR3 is TGTGCCAGCAGCTTGGGGACAGGGGTTTGGGAGCAGTACTTC.

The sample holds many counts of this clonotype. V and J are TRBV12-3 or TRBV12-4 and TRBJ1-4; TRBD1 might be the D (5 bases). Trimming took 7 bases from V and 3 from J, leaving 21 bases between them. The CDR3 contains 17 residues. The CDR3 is CASILGAGGGSNEKLFF. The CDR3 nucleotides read TGTGCCAGCATCCTAGGGGCCGGGGGGGGGTCTAATGAAAAACTGTTTTTT.